This TCR beta chain was profiled in a study of cytomegalovirus exposure and HLA in healthy donors. The table lists this clone with a count of one. The primer mix had 60 Vbeta and 13 Jbeta primers. The data were produced by immunoSEQ multiplex PCR, yet TCRdb's version contains in-frame clones alone and is incomplete. The table shows under 200,000 clones, with nearly 80% occurring only once. Per the germline V gene, CDR1 is SGHTA and CDR2 is FQGNSA. Deletions cut 1 base from V and 6 bases from J, with 10 bases between. CDR3 length: 14 amino acids. The sequence derives from a middle-aged woman in good health and CMV-seronegative. Material: PBMCs. The gene calls are TRBV7-2 and TRBJ1-5, with a weak D call TRBD1 (6 bases). CDR3 bases: TGTGCCAGCAGCTTAGACAGGGTATTTCAGCCCCAGCATTTT. It is translated as CASSLDRVFQPQHF.